Sequencing of this T cell receptor (beta chain) was carried out in a study of cytotoxic CD8 clonotypes in ibrutinib-treated CLL. Across the whole study: Partial responses numbered some 24 and complete responses 2; after a median around 68 months, about 14 stayed remitted and approximately twelve progressed. There were, on average, about 250,000 productive templates and around 94,000 productive rearrangements per sample. Overall study results and limits: Contraction or stability on treatment characterized the public clonotypes, which were uncommon. Increased clonality at ibrutinib response gave way to a return toward baseline at progression.

V shed 4 bases and J 3 bases; nucleotides not matched to a gene: 1. Germline CDR1 SNHLY, CDR2 FYNNEI. This CDR3 is built from 13 residues. A note on this clone: The target antigen is unknown.

Method: immunoSEQ multiplex PCR; TCRdb's copy keeps in-frame clones and lacks some. The data show 130,000 to 150,000 clones, 70% to 80% seen once. J is TRBJ1-2 and V is TRBV2, with 8 bases matching TRBD1. This clonotype originated in a human donor with chronic lymphocytic leukemia. The sample in question was PBMCs, obtained after 12 months of ibrutinib treatment. In nucleotides, the CDR3 is TGTGCCAGCAGTGGACAGGGGTACTATGGCTACACCTTC. Its protein is CASSGQGYYGYTF.